This T cell receptor (beta chain) was retrieved from a study of shared clonotypes between healthy human individuals. Across the study: The cohort comprised a couple of women and a few men. Their ages spanned 18 to 49 years.

Template for every sorted-subset replicate PCR totaled roughly 210 ng DNA, tens of thousands of T cell genomes. Measured with immunoSEQ multiplex PCR; TCRdb has only the in-frame clones, and not every one. The sample records a few million clones, more than 80% being singletons. Trimming removed 3 bases at V and 3 bases at J, with 18 bases between. The CDR3 contains 17 residues. Germline CDR1 reads SGHTA; CDR2 reads FQGNSA. V usage is TRBV7-2 and J usage is TRBJ2-4, with unresolved D. This clonotype was sampled from a man aged 18 to 35 in good health. Some clones in this sample may be carry-over from other donors' samples. Sequenced material: naive CD4+ T cells from PBMCs. Subset of the sample: CD45RA+ positively selected. Here the CDR3 reads CASSFKSGWQVKNIQYF. The CDR3 nucleotides read TGTGCCAGCAGCTTTAAGTCCGGTTGGCAGGTCAAAAACATTCAGTACTTC.